The 6 T cell receptor beta chains given below trace back to one sample, sequenced in a study of T cells in Graves' hyperthyroidism and ophthalmopathy. It was RNA transcripts that yielded the amplified TCR beta CDR3 regions. Using the HTBI primer set, a first-round RT-PCR was run on the TCR CDR3. TCRdb analysed the multiplex PCR reads with MiXCR anew, one entry per CDR3 protein. There are around 580,000 distinct CDR3 sequences in the sample; around 17% occur only once, and around 19% lies in the top ten. The sample taken for sequencing was blood. The receptors were gathered from a woman aged 18-30 years with Graves' hyperthyroidism.

This clonotype was counted ten times or more. The rearrangement links TRBV11-2 to TRBJ1-1; 7 nucleotides line up with TRBD1. Trimming removed 1 base from V and 2 bases from J; junction bases left unmatched: 7. The CDR3 totals 16 residues. The V gene's germline CDR1 is SGHAT and CDR2 FQNNGV. The CDR3 region is CASSLGVGGTNTEAFF. Here the CDR3 DNA reads TGTGCCAGCAGCTTAGGTGTAGGGGGCACTAACACTGAAGCTTTCTTT.

This clonotype showed up many times. This chain connects TRBV13 to TRBJ2-5; D unclear. Germline V gene data show CDR1 as PRHDT and CDR2 as FYEKMQ (reference sequence). CDR3 size: 13 residues. Trimming pared 4 bases from V and 2 bases from J, leaving 8 bases between. In DNA, the CDR3 is TGTGCCAGCAGCTCCCCCCCGCAAGAGACCCAGTACTTC. Its protein is CASSSPPQETQYF.

This clonotype was detected only a few times. This chain connects TRBV5-1 to TRBJ1-1; D call uncertain. The CDR3 length is 13 residues. Trimming pared 0 bases from V and 3 bases from J, leaving 6 bases between. From germline, CDR1 is SGHRS and CDR2 YFSETQ. CDR3 bases: TGCGCCAGCAGCTTGGACAGTTACACTGAAGCTTTCTTT. This gives the protein CASSLDSYTEAFF.

The V gene is TRBV19, the J gene TRBJ1-5, with 8 bases that match TRBD1. Trimming took 9 bases from V and 1 from J; bases not matched to a gene: 11. The CDR3 contains 16 residues. Germline V lookup: CDR1 LNHDA, CDR2 SQIVND (reference sequence). CDR3 nucleotide sequence: TGTGCCAGCGCCCCCCCAGGGGGCTTAAGCAATCAGCCCCAGCATTTT. Translating it yields CASAPPGGLSNQPQHF.

This sequence joins TRBV7-2 and TRBJ1-6, with a possible D match to TRBD1 (5 bases). Germline CDR1 is SGHTA and CDR2 is FQGNSA. Between the trimmed V and J ends, which lost 5 bases and 9 bases, there was a span of 11 bases. CDR3 length: 13 residues. The CDR3 region is CASSPRGLSPLHF. CDR3 bases: TGTGCCAGCAGCCCCCGGGGCCTTTCACCCCTCCACTTT.

The chain combines TRBV10-2 with TRBJ2-5; D perhaps matches TRBD1 (5 bases). CDR3 length: 14 amino acids. From germline, CDR1 is WSHSY and CDR2 SAAADI. V was cut by 3 bases and J by 6 bases, with 14 bases left in between. The CDR3 coding sequence is TGCGCCAGCAGTGACCACAGGATTGAGAAGACCCAGTACTTC. This translates into CASSDHRIEKTQYF.